A single sample gave rise to the 12 T cell receptor beta chains below, sequenced in a study of response to subunit inactivated influenza vaccine (dated by TCRdb to 2017 to 2018). Libraries were prepared through RT-PCR. Data came from an Illumina HiSeq 2500. Using fastp trimming at Q25 and MiXCR clonotype assembly, TCRdb reanalyzed the public sequencing data and kept in-frame beta chains. For every CDR3 protein sequence, its rows merge into one entry that carries the most common genes and DNA. The sample profile shows 550,000 to 650,000 distinct CDR3 sequences; 12% of them were found once. Of the sample, 10% falls within the top ten clones. The sequencing here drew on PBMCs from blood, taken on the day of vaccination. These receptors originate from a man over 45 who received an inactivated influenza vaccine. Donor details come from another sample of the same person, matched by shared clones.

V gene TRBV30 combines with J gene TRBJ2-1; TRBD2 matches 12 bases. The V gene's germline CDR1 is GTSNPN and CDR2 SVGIG (reference sequence). Trimming at V came to 3 bases and at J to 12 bases, leaving 12 bases not matched to a gene. This CDR3 spans 15 amino acids. The DNA for the CDR3 is TGTGCCTGGAGCCGGACTAGCGGGAACCCCTTGGGGCAGTTCTTC. This sequence encodes CAWSRTSGNPLGQFF.

This rearrangement joins TRBV29-1 to TRBJ1-1; 7 bases fit TRBD1. The junction had 4 bases not matched to a gene; V was cut back by 3 bases and J by 3 bases. Germline assignment: CDR1 SQVTM and CDR2 ANQGSEA. The CDR3 extends over 13 amino acids. DNA for the CDR3: TGCAGCGTTGACAGGGGGTGGGACACTGAAGCTTTCTTT. Residues: CSVDRGWDTEAFF. The variable domain in full, with the rest retrieved from reference TRBV29-1 and TRBJ1-1, is SAVISQKPSRDICQRGTSLTIQCQVDSQVTMMFWYRQQPGQSLTLIATANQGSEATYESGFVIDKFPISRPNLTFSTLTVSNMSPEDSSIYLCSVDRGWDTEAFFGQGTRLTVV.

The chain couples TRBV7-2 to TRBJ1-2; 7 nucleotides line up with TRBD1. Germline CDR1 is SGHTA and CDR2 is FQGNSA. J gave up 6 bases and V 1 base, and 11 bases lay outside the gene matches. This CDR3 has 16 residues. CDR3 sequence (DNA): TGTGCCAGCAGCTTAGGGCCCACCAAGGGGGCGCATGGCTACACCTTC. Amino acids: CASSLGPTKGAHGYTF.

This clonotype was recorded many times. One end of the junction fails to match germline, which may point to a read error. The rearrangement links TRBV12-3 or TRBV12-4 to TRBJ1-4; possible D gene TRBD1, 5 bases. The CDR3 runs 13 residues. The CDR3 DNA follows: TGCGCCAGCAGCCTCGGGAGGGGTGAAAAACTGTTTTTT. This translates into CASSLGRGEKLFF.

This clonotype was observed many times. The V call is TRBV15, the J call TRBJ1-2; D remains ambiguous. The V end lost 4 bases, the J end lost 10 bases, and 16 bases lay between the germline ends. This CDR3 is built from 13 residues. CDR1 and CDR2 from the germline V gene are LNHNV and YYDKDF (reference sequence). This CDR3 is CATSIPVGEDYTF. The CDR3 DNA reads TGTGCCACCAGCATCCCGGTCGGGGAAGACTACACCTTC.

This clonotype was counted ten times or more. This chain joins TRBV12-3 or TRBV12-4 and TRBJ2-2; maybe TRBD2 (5 bases). CDR3 length: 13 amino acids. V was shortened by 0 bases and J by 8 bases, with 7 bases between the two germline ends. CDR3 coding DNA: TGTGCCAGCAGTTTAGCGGGAGTTGGGGAGCTGTTTTTT. Translation gives CASSLAGVGELFF.

A few counts support this clonotype. The chain joins TRBV29-1 to TRBJ2-5; no firm D call. Trimming took 2 bases from V and 2 from J, leaving 9 bases between them. There are 13 residues in the CDR3. CDR1 SQVTM and CDR2 ANQGSEA come from the germline V gene. The CDR3 reads CSVEFRLQETQYF. CDR3 DNA sequence: TGCAGCGTTGAATTCAGATTACAAGAGACCCAGTACTTC.

This clonotype showed up many times. The CDR3 spells CSVEVLAGELFF. CDR3 in DNA: TGCAGCGTTGAGGTCCTGGCCGGGGAGCTGTTTTTT. The rearrangement uses TRBV29-1 and TRBJ2-2, with no clear D. V was clipped by 3 bases and J by 6 bases, with 8 bases between them. Germline V lookup: CDR1 SQVTM, CDR2 ANQGSEA. The CDR3 totals 12 residues.

The table lists this clonotype with many counts. The V gene is TRBV30, the J gene TRBJ2-1; 14 nucleotides line up with TRBD2. The V gene end was trimmed by 7 bases and the J gene end by 0 bases; junction bases not matched to a gene: 8. This CDR3 is 17 amino acids long. Germline CDR1 GTSNPN, CDR2 SVGIG (reference sequence). The CDR3 reads CALRTSGRPPSYNEQFF. In DNA form, the CDR3 reads TGTGCCTTACGGACTAGCGGGAGGCCCCCCTCCTACAATGAGCAGTTCTTC.

The sample holds a few counts of this clonotype. The rearrangement uses TRBV29-1 and TRBJ2-7; D gene ambiguous. The CDR3 consists of 12 residues. The germline V gene has CDR1 SQVTM and CDR2 ANQGSEA. V gave up 4 bases and J gave up 1 base, with 8 bases separating them. CDR3 amino acids: CSVADGSYEQYF. The CDR3 region has the DNA TGCAGCGTTGCGGACGGATCCTACGAGCAGTACTTC.

The sample holds a few counts of this clonotype. The chain links TRBV15 to TRBJ2-1; 7 nucleotides agree with TRBD2. CDR1 is LNHNV and CDR2 is YYDKDF in the germline V gene (reference sequence). V was clipped by 0 bases and J by 5 bases; unmatched bases: 1. The CDR3 has 14 amino acids. The CDR3, as DNA: TGTGCCACCAGCAGAGAAGGGAGGGACAATGAGCAGTTCTTC. Protein product: CATSREGRDNEQFF. The full variable domain, completed using reference TRBV15 and TRBJ2-1, is DAMVIQNPRYQVTQFGKPVTLSCSQTLNHNVMYWYQQKSSQAPKLLFHYYDKDFNNEADTPDNFQSRRPNTSFCFLDIRSPGLGDTAMYLCATSREGRDNEQFFGPGTRLTVL.

This clonotype was observed a few times. The chain joins TRBV7-9 to TRBJ2-4; D may be TRBD1 or TRBD2 (7 bases each). The V gene's germline CDR1 is SEHNR and CDR2 FQNEAQ (reference sequence). The length of the CDR3 is 12 residues. V lost 7 bases to trimming and J lost 8 bases, with 12 bases between them. The CDR3 protein is CASTSGGDIQYF. CDR3 DNA sequence: TGTGCCAGCACTTCAGGGGGGGACATTCAGTACTTC.